The sequence of this T cell receptor (beta chain) was determined in a study of PD-L1 blockade in urothelial cancer. Study-wide context: Blood was tested 3 weeks (second dose) and 6 weeks into treatment. A median blood sample held 141,255 T cells and tens of thousands of unique TCRs.

The repertoire was sequenced with immunoSEQ multiplex PCR; TCRdb's copy has only in-frame clones and lacks some. Of almost 30,000 clones in the sample, around 87% are singletons; the top ten hold 3.1%. With 4 bases clipped from V and 7 bases from J, the junction kept 6 bases outside the gene matches. Germline assignment: CDR1 LNHDA and CDR2 SQIVND (reference sequence). The CDR3 covers 13 residues. The receptor was derived from a man over 45 with urothelial cancer. V is TRBV19 and J is TRBJ1-1, with 7 bases fitting TRBD1. The material was PBMCs, obtained around atezolizumab (anti-PD-L1) treatment. CDR3: CASSTPNRGEAFF. CDR3 bases: TGTGCCAGTAGTACCCCAAACAGGGGTGAAGCTTTCTTT.